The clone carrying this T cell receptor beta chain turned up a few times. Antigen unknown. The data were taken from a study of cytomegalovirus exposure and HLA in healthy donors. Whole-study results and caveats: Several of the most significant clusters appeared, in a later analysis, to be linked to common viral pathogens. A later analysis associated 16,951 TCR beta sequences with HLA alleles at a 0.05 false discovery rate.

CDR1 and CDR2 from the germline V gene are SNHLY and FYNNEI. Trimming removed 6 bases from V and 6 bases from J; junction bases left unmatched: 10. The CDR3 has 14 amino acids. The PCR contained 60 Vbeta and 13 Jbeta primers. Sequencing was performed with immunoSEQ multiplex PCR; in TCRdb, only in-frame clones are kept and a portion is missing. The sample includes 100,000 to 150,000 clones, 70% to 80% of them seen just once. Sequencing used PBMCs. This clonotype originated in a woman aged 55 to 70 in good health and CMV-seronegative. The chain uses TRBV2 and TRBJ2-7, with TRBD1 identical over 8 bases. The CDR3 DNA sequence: TGTGCCAGCAGATTTGACAGGGGCATGGGCGAGCAGTACTTC. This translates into CASRFDRGMGEQYF.